These 3 T cell receptor beta chains originate from one sample sequenced in a study of cytomegalovirus exposure and HLA in healthy donors. Researchers ran the PCR with 60 Vbeta and 13 Jbeta primers. TCRdb's copy holds only in-frame clones and misses some; the assay was immunoSEQ multiplex PCR. Among about 170,000 clones listed, around three quarters were seen once. Material for sequencing was PBMCs. These receptors all stem from a middle-aged man in good health and CMV-seropositive.

This chain links TRBV7-9 with TRBJ2-2; D perhaps matches TRBD1 (6 bases). The CDR3 runs to 15 residues. V lost 4 bases and J lost 1, with 10 bases in between. The germline V gene has CDR1 SEHNR and CDR2 FQNEAQ (reference sequence). The CDR3 DNA is TGTGCCAGCAGCTCCGGGACATTGAACACCGGGGAGCTGTTTTTT. Translating gives CASSSGTLNTGELFF.

The chain has TRBV10-3 and TRBJ1-4; perhaps TRBD1 as D (5 bases). The germline CDR1 and CDR2 sequences are ENHRY and SYGVKD. Trimming removed 4 bases from V and 8 bases from J, with 14 bases in between. This CDR3 region has 14 residues. The CDR3 reads CAISAQGEAEKLFF. Written as DNA, the CDR3 is TGTGCCATCAGTGCCCAGGGCGAGGCCGAAAAACTGTTTTTT.

This clone has a single count. The chain joins TRBV5-8 to TRBJ2-3; tentative D call: TRBD2 (5 bases). Trimming shortened V by 4 bases and J by 0 bases, and 12 bases separated the two germline ends. The CDR3 has 15 residues. Germline V gene lookup returns CDR1 SGHTS and CDR2 YDEGEE. CDR3 amino acids: CASSQGLASTDTQYF. The CDR3 nucleotides are TGTGCCAGCAGCCAAGGACTCGCTAGCACAGATACGCAGTATTTT.